The 24 T cell receptor beta chains reported below all come from one sample, sequenced in a study of cytomegalovirus exposure and HLA in healthy donors. A multiplex PCR was run with 60 Vbeta primers and 13 Jbeta primers. TCRdb's copy holds only in-frame clones and misses some; the assay was immunoSEQ multiplex PCR. The data show about 190,000 clones, with roughly 76% seen just once and about 5.7% held by the top ten. Specimen: PBMCs. The source is a middle-aged man in good health and CMV-seropositive.

The genes are TRBV5-4 and TRBJ2-5; TRBD2 matches at 8 bases. Matching the DNA end better, TRBJ2-7 makes the J call doubtful. The CDR3 length is 14 residues. Germline V gives CDR1 SGHNT, CDR2 YYREEE (reference sequence). The CDR3 DNA sequence: TGTGCCAGCAGCCTGAGGACTAGCATACACGAGCAGTACTTC. Encoded protein: CASSLRTSIHEQYF.

The chain recombines TRBV15 with TRBJ2-7; D is undetermined. The germline V gene has CDR1 LNHNV and CDR2 YYDKDF (reference sequence). This CDR3 contains 14 residues. V dropped 0 bases and J dropped 4 bases, with 10 bases sitting between them. CDR3 amino acids: CATSREAGPYEQYF. The CDR3 DNA follows: TGTGCCACCAGCAGAGAAGCAGGTCCTTACGAGCAGTACTTC.

CDR3 sequence (DNA): TGTGCCAGCAGTTCCGGGACTAGAACGCAGTACTTC. Translation gives CASSSGTRTQYF. The gene calls are TRBV28 and TRBJ2-5; 8 positions agree with TRBD2. V lost 4 bases to trimming and J lost 11 bases; unmatched junction nucleotides: 6. The germline V gene has CDR1 MDHEN and CDR2 SYDVKM. The CDR3 sequence is 12 residues long.

The chain carries TRBV29-1 and TRBJ2-5; the match to TRBD1 covers 9 bases. The J call may be incorrect, as the DNA end agrees better with TRBJ2-7. The germline gives CDR1 SQVTM, CDR2 ANQGSEA. The CDR3 sequence is 14 residues long. Written as DNA, the CDR3 is TGCAGCGTTGGGGACAGGGCAAGCTCCTACGAGCAGTACTTC. Its protein is CSVGDRASSYEQYF.

The chain employs TRBV7-2 and TRBJ2-3; perhaps TRBD2 as D (6 bases). This CDR3 contains 14 residues. Trimming stripped 1 base from V and 7 bases from J, with 12 bases between. CDR1 is SGHTA and CDR2 is FQGNSA in the germline V gene. The CDR3 protein is CASSLEASAYTQYF. The DNA of the CDR3 is TGTGCCAGCAGCTTAGAGGCTAGCGCTTATACGCAGTATTTT.

V is TRBV5-1 and J is TRBJ2-5; 9 nucleotides align to TRBD1. V shed 4 bases, J shed 4 bases, and the junction held 5 bases outside the gene matches. Germline V gene sequence: CDR1 SGHRS, CDR2 YFSETQ. This CDR3 is 14 amino acids long. The CDR3 bases are TGCGCCAGCAGCGAGGGACAGGGTAGAGAGACCCAGTACTTC. Translated: CASSEGQGRETQYF.

The chain combines TRBV27 with TRBJ2-7; D ambiguous. Germline loops: CDR1 MNHEY, CDR2 SMNVEV (reference sequence). V dropped 4 bases and J dropped 3 bases, with 16 bases sitting between them. The CDR3 runs 15 residues. CDR3 residues: CASSSLYPPGYEQYF. The CDR3 coding sequence is TGTGCCAGCAGTTCACTATATCCGCCCGGCTACGAGCAGTACTTC.

This chain connects TRBV18 to TRBJ2-7; a weak D match, TRBD1 (5 bases). V gave up 0 bases and J gave up 0 bases, with 12 bases separating them. This CDR3 is built from 16 residues. The V gene's germline CDR1 is KGHSH and CDR2 LQKENI. CDR3 DNA: TGTGCCAGCTCACCACCTCTGGGCAGGGCCTCCTACGAGCAGTACTTC. Encoded protein: CASSPPLGRASYEQYF.

This clone was picked up one time. The chain is built from TRBV27 and TRBJ2-7; TRBD1 is a possible D gene (5 bases). Germline CDR1 reads MNHEY; CDR2 reads SMNVEV (reference sequence). Trimming cost V 6 bases and J 2 bases, with 14 bases left between them. The CDR3 covers 14 residues. Here the CDR3 DNA reads TGTGCCAGCAGACCACGAGCAGGGACCTACGAGCAGTACTTC. It translates to CASRPRAGTYEQYF.

The CDR3 reads CAWSPLSGAPYEQYF. CDR3 sequence (DNA): TGTGCCTGGAGCCCTCTGAGCGGCGCCCCTTACGAGCAGTACTTC. The chain combines TRBV30 with TRBJ2-7; possible D gene TRBD2, 5 bases. V lost 3 bases and J lost 4, with 19 bases in between. Germline V gene sequence: CDR1 GTSNPN, CDR2 SVGIG (reference sequence). The CDR3 spans 15 residues.

This clone was counted once. The chain carries TRBV6-1 and TRBJ2-7, with 7 bases lining up with TRBD2. Germline V gene data show CDR1 as MNHNS and CDR2 as SASEGT. V lost 1 base to trimming and J lost 6 bases; unmatched junction nucleotides: 6. The CDR3 has 14 residues. CDR3 DNA: TGTGCCAGCAGTGAAGTGGCAGGGAGGGGCGAGCAGTACTTC. It specifies CASSEVAGRGEQYF.

This clone was seen once. The chain has TRBV30 and TRBJ2-2, with 9 bases that match TRBD2. Looked up from germline, CDR1 is GTSNPN and CDR2 is SVGIG (reference sequence). CDR3 length: 14 amino acids. Germline trimming cut 2 bases from V and 7 bases from J; bases unmatched to any gene: 5. CDR3 DNA sequence: TGTGCCTGGAGTAGACTAGCGGTGGGCGGGGAGCTGTTTTTT. This codes for CAWSRLAVGGELFF.

V is TRBV9 and J is TRBJ2-7, with 7 bases fitting TRBD2. The germline CDR1 and CDR2 sequences are SGDLS and YYNGEE. The J segment lost 6 bases and the V segment lost 4 bases, leaving 7 bases of the junction unmatched. The CDR3 runs 13 residues. CDR3 sequence (DNA): TGTGCCAGCAGCACATGGGAGGGAAGCGAGCAGTACTTC. It specifies CASSTWEGSEQYF.

The table lists this clone with a few counts. The V call is TRBV4-3, the J call TRBJ2-2, with TRBD1 matching over 9 bases. V lost 2 bases to trimming and J lost 2 bases; unmatched junction nucleotides: 3. CDR1 and CDR2 from the germline V gene are LGHNA and YSLEER. This CDR3 has 16 residues. Here the CDR3 reads CASSQPGQGNTGELFF. CDR3 in DNA: TGCGCCAGCAGCCAACCGGGACAGGGAAACACCGGGGAGCTGTTTTTT.

On this clone: The same CDR3 arises from other DNA sequences in this sample as well. The genes are TRBV7-2 and TRBJ2-5; 11 positions agree with TRBD2. V lost 5 bases, J lost 4 bases, and 6 bases stayed unmatched. This CDR3 has 15 residues. CDR1 and CDR2 (germline): SGHTA, FQGNSA. The CDR3 here is CASSRSGGAAETQYF. The CDR3 region has the DNA TGTGCCAGCAGCCGTAGCGGGGGGGCCGCAGAGACCCAGTACTTC.

V gene TRBV6-6 combines with J gene TRBJ2-4; D not certain. The V and J ends lost 6 bases and 0 bases respectively, with 12 bases between them. The V gene's germline CDR1 is MNHNY and CDR2 SVGAGI (reference sequence). The CDR3 contains 15 residues. CDR3 bases: TGTGCCAGCAGCGACGACATACTAGCCAAAAACATTCAGTACTTC. Protein product: CASSDDILAKNIQYF.

The CDR3 is CASSEGSGGETQYF. Written as DNA, the CDR3 is TGCGCCAGCAGCGAGGGTAGCGGGGGAGAGACCCAGTACTTC. The chain has TRBV5-1 and TRBJ2-5, with 9 bases that match TRBD2. With 4 bases clipped from V and 4 bases from J, the junction kept 5 bases outside the gene matches. CDR1 is SGHRS and CDR2 is YFSETQ in the germline V gene. This CDR3 comprises 14 residues.

As regards this clone: At the DNA level, this CDR3 is encoded by other sequences in the same sample as well. The chain recombines TRBV28 with TRBJ1-2; 7 bases fit TRBD1. With 6 bases clipped from V and 5 bases from J, the junction kept 6 bases outside the gene matches. The CDR3 consists of 13 residues. Germline V gives CDR1 MDHEN, CDR2 SYDVKM. Here the CDR3 reads CASSRGQNYGYTF. The CDR3 nucleotides read TGTGCCAGCAGCCGGGGACAGAATTATGGCTACACCTTC.

In regard to this clone: One junction end does not reproduce the germline sequence, and a read error may be involved. The V gene is TRBV7-7, the J gene TRBJ1-1; D possibly corresponds to TRBD1 (5 bases). In germline, CDR1 is SSHAT, CDR2 FNYEAQ (reference sequence). The CDR3 is 13 residues long. CDR3 bases: TGTGCTAGCAGCCAATCACCCGGGACTTCGGCTTTCTTT. Residues: CASSQSPGTSAFF.

J is TRBJ2-2 and V is TRBV5-4, with no clear D. The ends were cut back, 0 bases at V and 3 bases at J, with 12 bases in the middle. The germline gives CDR1 SGHNT, CDR2 YYREEE (reference sequence). CDR3 size: 16 residues. This CDR3 is CASSLGPRVDTGELFF. The CDR3 nucleotides are TGTGCCAGCAGCTTGGGTCCCCGAGTTGACACCGGGGAGCTGTTTTTT.

The chain links TRBV18 to TRBJ1-6; 7 bases line up with TRBD1. The germline V gene encodes CDR1 KGHSH and CDR2 LQKENI. V shed 1 base and J 10 bases; nucleotides not matched to a gene: 4. CDR3 length: 14 residues. The CDR3 region has the DNA TGTGCCAGCTCACCACAGGGGGCTCACTCACCCCTCCACTTT. Amino acid sequence: CASSPQGAHSPLHF.

The rearrangement uses TRBV4-2 and TRBJ1-2; perhaps TRBD1 as D (6 bases). V shed 7 bases and J shed 2 bases, with 17 bases lying between them. The CDR3 runs to 15 residues. The germline V gene has CDR1 LGHNA and CDR2 YNFKEQ. CDR3 amino acids: CASMATTGANYGYTF. CDR3 in DNA: TGTGCCAGCATGGCCACGACAGGAGCAAACTATGGCTACACCTTC.

The chain employs TRBV6-5 and TRBJ2-3; D possibly corresponds to TRBD1 (6 bases). Germline-derived CDR1 and CDR2 are MNHEY and SVGAGI. Deletions cut 6 bases from V and 2 bases from J, with 12 bases between. This CDR3 has 14 amino acids. For the CDR3, the DNA is TGTGCCAGCAGGCCCGACAGGTCCACAGATACGCAGTATTTT. Its translation: CASRPDRSTDTQYF.

This chain uses TRBV2 with TRBJ1-2; unclear D gene. Germline V gives CDR1 SNHLY, CDR2 FYNNEI. There are 16 residues in the CDR3. V was clipped by 8 bases and J by 8 bases, with 27 bases between them. The CDR3 DNA is TGTGCCAGCTCCCCCCAAGAAGGGTCGGGGAAATGGGGCTACACCTTC. Its protein product is CASSPQEGSGKWGYTF.